Each of the 13 T cell receptor beta chains below was sequenced from the same sample in a study of CD8+CD57+ T cells in acquired aplastic anemia. TCR beta VDJ and CDR3 profiling used genomic DNA as template. From the reads, TCRdb called clonotypes with MiXCR, one entry per CDR3 protein. The sample shows about 160,000 distinct CDR3 sequences, just under 45% of them seen only once. The sequenced sample was sorted CD4+, CD8+, or CD8+CD57+ T cells (not recorded which) from PBMCs. The source of these receptors is a human donor in good health.

Many counts were recorded for this clonotype. V usage is TRBV20-1 and J usage is TRBJ2-7; tentatively, D is TRBD2 (6 bases). From germline, CDR1 is DFQATT and CDR2 SNEGSKA (reference sequence). The CDR3 runs to 12 residues. The CDR3 DNA follows: TGCATCGTGGGAGCGGAGGGATACGAGCAGTACTTC. Its translation: CIVGAEGYEQYF.

This chain links TRBV11-1 with TRBJ1-5, with D possibly being TRBD1 (5 bases). This CDR3 is 16 amino acids long. The V end was cut by 6 bases, the J end by 2 bases, with 17 bases between. Germline V gene lookup returns CDR1 SGHAT and CDR2 FQDESV (reference sequence). CDR3 region: CASSEDDGTGNQPQHF. The CDR3 DNA is TGTGCCAGCAGTGAAGATGACGGGACGGGCAATCAGCCCCAGCATTTT.

The table lists this clonotype with a count of one. CDR3 sequence reads: CSARTGGGYTF. DNA of the CDR3: TGCAGTGCTAGGACAGGGGGTGGCTACACCTTC. The chain carries TRBV20-1 and TRBJ1-2, with 9 bases that match TRBD1. Looked up from germline, CDR1 is DFQATT and CDR2 is SNEGSKA (reference sequence). The CDR3 has 11 residues. V was clipped by 3 bases and J by 7 bases; unmatched bases: 0.

V is TRBV29-1 and J is TRBJ2-2; TRBD2 is a possible D gene (6 bases). Germline values: CDR1 SQVTM, CDR2 ANQGSEA. This CDR3 has 13 residues. Trimming pared 7 bases from V and 1 base from J, leaving 10 bases between. In nucleotides, the CDR3 is TGCAGCGCATCGGGAGTGAACACCGGGGAGCTGTTTTTT. Translated: CSASGVNTGELFF.

This clonotype occurred many times. The chain recombines TRBV10-3 with TRBJ1-2; D is unresolved. Between the trimmed V and J ends, which lost 0 bases and 5 bases, there was a span of 16 bases. The CDR3 contains 16 residues. Germline V lookup: CDR1 ENHRY, CDR2 SYGVKD. The DNA of the CDR3 is TGTGCCATCAGTGAGTCGGAGCCCCTAGAGGTATATGGCTACACCTTC. As protein: CAISESEPLEVYGYTF.

This clonotype was observed at least ten times. V usage is TRBV7-2 and J usage is TRBJ2-2; 10 bases line up with TRBD2. This CDR3 has 15 residues. The germline gives CDR1 SGHTA, CDR2 FQGNSA. V lost 4 bases, J lost 9 bases, and 8 bases stayed unmatched. The CDR3 is CASSWTSGHSRELFF. The DNA of the CDR3 is TGTGCCAGCAGCTGGACTAGCGGCCACAGTCGGGAGCTGTTTTTT.

This clonotype was observed many times. The gene calls are TRBV20-1 and TRBJ2-3, with TRBD2 matching 7 bases. Germline lookup yields CDR1 DFQATT and CDR2 SNEGSKA (reference sequence). The CDR3 runs to 16 residues. V lost 5 bases to trimming and J lost 6 bases; unmatched junction nucleotides: 17. The CDR3 sequence: CSAQSLAGVYPDTQYF. The CDR3 DNA follows: TGCAGTGCTCAATCCTTAGCGGGTGTCTACCCCGATACGCAGTATTTT.

This chain connects TRBV7-3 to TRBJ2-3; 8 bases map to TRBD2. The CDR3 length is 13 residues. The germline gives CDR1 SGHTA, CDR2 FQGTGA. Trimming took 5 bases from V and 4 from J; bases not matched to a gene: 2. The CDR3 spells CASSPSGPDTQYF. DNA for the CDR3: TGTGCCAGCAGCCCTAGCGGGCCAGATACGCAGTATTTT.

This clonotype was observed many times. V gene TRBV2 combines with J gene TRBJ2-3; no clear D gene. The germline gives CDR1 SNHLY, CDR2 FYNNEI. The V end was cut by 2 bases, the J end by 5 bases, with 5 bases between. This CDR3 comprises 12 residues. The CDR3 loop is CASSEWVDTQYF. The CDR3 coding sequence is TGTGCCAGCAGTGAATGGGTAGATACGCAGTATTTT.

This clonotype was recorded at least ten times. The junction shows a germline mismatch at one end, possibly a read error. The V gene is TRBV20-1, the J gene TRBJ2-7; D may match TRBD1 or TRBD2 (5 bases each). Germline V CDR1 and CDR2: DFQATT, SNEGSKA (reference sequence). The CDR3 spans 14 residues. CDR3 in DNA: TGCAGTGCGCAAGATCCGGACGGGGCCTACGGGCAGTACTTC. Translation gives CSAQDPDGAYGQYF.

This clonotype showed up many times. This rearrangement joins TRBV20-1 to TRBJ1-5; the match to TRBD1 covers 9 bases. The junction had 12 bases not matched to a gene; V was cut back by 5 bases and J by 7 bases. Germline lookup yields CDR1 DFQATT and CDR2 SNEGSKA (reference sequence). The CDR3 contains 15 residues. This CDR3 reads CSAPADRGGKQPQHF. The CDR3 DNA follows: TGCAGTGCTCCAGCGGACAGGGGAGGGAAGCAGCCCCAGCATTTT.

This chain connects TRBV15 to TRBJ2-7; D gene ambiguous. V gave up 8 bases and J gave up 2 bases, with 10 bases separating them. The CDR3 sequence is 12 residues long. CDR1 and CDR2 (germline): LNHNV, YYDKDF (reference sequence). The CDR3 is CATPGQPYEQYF. The CDR3 nucleotides read TGTGCCACCCCCGGCCAGCCCTACGAGCAGTACTTC.

This clonotype was counted a single time. The genes are TRBV2 and TRBJ1-1; the D gene is possibly TRBD1 (5 bases). This CDR3 comprises 15 residues. Germline CDR1 reads SNHLY; CDR2 reads FYNNEI. V was clipped by 3 bases and J by 5 bases, with 16 bases between them. The CDR3 protein is CASSDDPGARTEAFF. The CDR3 bases are TGTGCCAGCAGTGATGACCCCGGGGCTCGGACTGAAGCTTTCTTT. Looking up the rest from reference TRBV2 and TRBJ1-1 gives the full variable domain: EPEVTQTPSHQVTQMGQEVILRCVPISNHLYFYWYRQILGQKVEFLVSFYNNEISEKSEIFDDQFSVERPDGSNFTLKIRSTKLEDSAMYFCASSDDPGARTEAFFGQGTRLTVV.